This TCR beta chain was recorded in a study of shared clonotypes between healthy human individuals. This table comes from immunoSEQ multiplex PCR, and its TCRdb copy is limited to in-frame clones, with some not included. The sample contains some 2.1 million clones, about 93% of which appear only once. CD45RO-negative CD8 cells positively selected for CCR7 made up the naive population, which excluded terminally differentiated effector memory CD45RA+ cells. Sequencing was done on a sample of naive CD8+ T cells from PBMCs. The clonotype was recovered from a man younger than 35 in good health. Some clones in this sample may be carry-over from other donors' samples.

This chain's CDR3 is CASSWIDSSHQPQHF. The CDR3 DNA is TGTGCCAGCAGCTGGATAGACAGTTCTCATCAGCCCCAGCATTTT. The chain recombines TRBV7-2 with TRBJ1-5; tentatively, D is TRBD1 (5 bases). The germline V gene encodes CDR1 SGHTA and CDR2 FQGNSA. CDR3 length: 15 amino acids. Between the trimmed V and J ends, which lost 4 bases and 5 bases, there was a span of 15 bases.